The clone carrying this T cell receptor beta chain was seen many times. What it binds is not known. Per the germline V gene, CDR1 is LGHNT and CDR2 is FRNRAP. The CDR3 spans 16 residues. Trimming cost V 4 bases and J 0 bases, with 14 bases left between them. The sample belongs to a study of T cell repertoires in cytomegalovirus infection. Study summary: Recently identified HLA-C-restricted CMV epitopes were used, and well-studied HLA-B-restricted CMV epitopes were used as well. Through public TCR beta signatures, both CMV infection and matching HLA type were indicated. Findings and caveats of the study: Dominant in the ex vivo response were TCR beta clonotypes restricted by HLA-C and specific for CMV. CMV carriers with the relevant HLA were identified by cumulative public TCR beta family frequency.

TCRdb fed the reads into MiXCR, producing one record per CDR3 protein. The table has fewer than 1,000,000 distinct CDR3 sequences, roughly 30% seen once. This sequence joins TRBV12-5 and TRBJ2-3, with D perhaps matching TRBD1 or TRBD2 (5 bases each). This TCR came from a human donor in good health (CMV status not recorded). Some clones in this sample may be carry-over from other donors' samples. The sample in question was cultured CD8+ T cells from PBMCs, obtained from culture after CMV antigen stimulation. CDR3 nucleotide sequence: TGTGCTAGTGGTTGGGGGACGGACCTTAGCACAGATACGCAGTATTTT. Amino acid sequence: CASGWGTDLSTDTQYF. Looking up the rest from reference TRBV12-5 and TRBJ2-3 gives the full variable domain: DARVTQTPRHKVTEMGQEVTMRCQPILGHNTVFWYRQTMMQGLELLAYFRNRAPLDDSGMPKDRFSAEMPDATLATLKIQPSEPRDSAVYFCASGWGTDLSTDTQYFGPGTRLTVL.